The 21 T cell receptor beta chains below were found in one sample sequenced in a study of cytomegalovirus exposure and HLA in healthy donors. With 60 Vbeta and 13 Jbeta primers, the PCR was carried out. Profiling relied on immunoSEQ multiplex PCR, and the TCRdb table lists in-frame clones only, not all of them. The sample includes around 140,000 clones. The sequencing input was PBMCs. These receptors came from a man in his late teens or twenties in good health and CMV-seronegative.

CDR3 loop: CASSPIEPYEGSGGTEAFF. Written as DNA, the CDR3 is TGTGCCAGCTCACCAATCGAGCCGTATGAGGGATCGGGGGGGACTGAAGCTTTCTTT. This chain links TRBV18 with TRBJ1-1, with D tentatively TRBD1 (5 bases). Germline lookup yields CDR1 KGHSH and CDR2 LQKENI. V shed 2 bases and J shed 5 bases, with 27 bases lying between them. The CDR3 totals 19 residues.

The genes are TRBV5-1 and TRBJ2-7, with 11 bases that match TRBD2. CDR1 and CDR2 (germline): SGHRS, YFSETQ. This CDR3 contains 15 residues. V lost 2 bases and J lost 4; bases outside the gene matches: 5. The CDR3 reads CASSFSGRAGYEQYF. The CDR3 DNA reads TGCGCCAGCAGCTTTAGCGGGAGGGCCGGGTACGAGCAGTACTTC.

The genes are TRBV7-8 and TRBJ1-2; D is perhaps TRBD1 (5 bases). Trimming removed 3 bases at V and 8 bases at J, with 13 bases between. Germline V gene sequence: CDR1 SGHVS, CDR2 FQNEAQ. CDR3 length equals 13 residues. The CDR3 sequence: CASSLAGQGGYTF. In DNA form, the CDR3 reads TGTGCCAGCAGCTTGGCCGGCCAGGGCGGCTACACCTTC.

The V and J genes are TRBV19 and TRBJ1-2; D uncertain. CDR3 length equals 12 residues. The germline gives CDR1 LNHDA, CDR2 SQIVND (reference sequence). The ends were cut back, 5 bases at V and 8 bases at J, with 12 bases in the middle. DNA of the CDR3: TGTGCCAGTAGTGCTGGGCGACGGGGCTACACCTTC. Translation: CASSAGRRGYTF. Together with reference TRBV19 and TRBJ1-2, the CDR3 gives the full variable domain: DGGITQSPKYLFRKEGQNVTLSCEQNLNHDAMYWYRQDPGQGLRLIYYSQIVNDFQKGDIAEGYSVSREKKESFPLTVTSAQKNPTAFYLCASSAGRRGYTFGSGTRLTVV.

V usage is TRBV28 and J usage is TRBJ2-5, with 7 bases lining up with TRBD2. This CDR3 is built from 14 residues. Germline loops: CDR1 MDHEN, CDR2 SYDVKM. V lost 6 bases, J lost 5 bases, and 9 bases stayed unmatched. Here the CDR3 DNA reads TGTGCCAGCAGCCCTTCTGGACTAGGGGAGACCCAGTACTTC. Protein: CASSPSGLGETQYF. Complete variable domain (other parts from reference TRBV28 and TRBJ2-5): DVKVTQSSRYLVKRTGEKVFLECVQDMDHENMFWYRQDPGLGLRLIYFSYDVKMKEKGDIPEGYSVSREKKERFSLILESASTNQTSMYLCASSPSGLGETQYFGPGTRLLVL.

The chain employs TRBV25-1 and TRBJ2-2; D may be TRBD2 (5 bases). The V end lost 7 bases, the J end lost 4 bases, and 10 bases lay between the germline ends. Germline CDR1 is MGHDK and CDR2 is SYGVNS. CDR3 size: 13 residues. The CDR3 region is CASNRAGTGELFF. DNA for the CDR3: TGTGCCAGCAATCGCGCGGGCACCGGGGAGCTGTTTTTT.

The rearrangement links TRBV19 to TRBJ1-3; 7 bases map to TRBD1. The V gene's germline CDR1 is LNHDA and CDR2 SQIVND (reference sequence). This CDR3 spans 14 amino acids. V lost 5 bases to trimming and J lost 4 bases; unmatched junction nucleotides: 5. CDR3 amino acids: CASSAQGPGNTIYF. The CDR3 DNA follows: TGTGCCAGTAGTGCACAGGGGCCCGGAAACACCATATATTTT.

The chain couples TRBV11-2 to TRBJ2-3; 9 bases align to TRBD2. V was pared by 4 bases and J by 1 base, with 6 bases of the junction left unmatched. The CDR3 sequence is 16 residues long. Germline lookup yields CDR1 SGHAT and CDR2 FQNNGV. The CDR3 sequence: CASSSELAGGTDTQYF. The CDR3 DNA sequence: TGTGCCAGCAGCTCGGAACTAGCGGGCGGCACAGATACGCAGTATTTT.

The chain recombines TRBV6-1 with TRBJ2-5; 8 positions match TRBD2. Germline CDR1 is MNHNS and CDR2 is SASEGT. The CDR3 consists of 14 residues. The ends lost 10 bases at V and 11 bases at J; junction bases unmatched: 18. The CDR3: CATYRGGPNMEQYF. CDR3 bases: TGTGCCACCTACCGGGGGGGGCCTAACATGGAGCAGTACTTC.

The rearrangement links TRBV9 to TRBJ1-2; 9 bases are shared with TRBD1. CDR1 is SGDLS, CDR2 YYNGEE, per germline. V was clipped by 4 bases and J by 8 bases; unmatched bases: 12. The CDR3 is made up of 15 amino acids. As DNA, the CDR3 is TGTGCCAGCAGCTTAGGACAGGGGAAATTTGGGGGCTACACCTTC. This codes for CASSLGQGKFGGYTF.

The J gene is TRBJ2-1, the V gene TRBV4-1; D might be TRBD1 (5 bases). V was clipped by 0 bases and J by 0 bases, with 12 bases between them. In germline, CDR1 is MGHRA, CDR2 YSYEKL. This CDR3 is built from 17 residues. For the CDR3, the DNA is TGCGCCAGCAGCCAAGAACCGGCGGACACCTCCTACAATGAGCAGTTCTTC. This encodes CASSQEPADTSYNEQFF.

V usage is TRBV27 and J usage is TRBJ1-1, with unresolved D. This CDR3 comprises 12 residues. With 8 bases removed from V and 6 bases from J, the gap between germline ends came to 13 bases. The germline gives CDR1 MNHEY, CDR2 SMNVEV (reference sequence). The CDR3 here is CASVNGLSEAFF. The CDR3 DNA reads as TGTGCCAGCGTTAACGGTCTCTCTGAAGCTTTCTTT.

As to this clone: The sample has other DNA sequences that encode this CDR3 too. The CDR3 bases are TGTGCCAGCTCACGACAGACTAATGAAAAACTGTTTTTT. As protein: CASSRQTNEKLFF. The chain links TRBV18 to TRBJ1-4; a possible D gene is TRBD1 (5 bases). The ends were cut back, 4 bases at V and 2 bases at J, with 5 bases in the middle. The germline gives CDR1 KGHSH, CDR2 LQKENI. CDR3 length equals 13 residues.

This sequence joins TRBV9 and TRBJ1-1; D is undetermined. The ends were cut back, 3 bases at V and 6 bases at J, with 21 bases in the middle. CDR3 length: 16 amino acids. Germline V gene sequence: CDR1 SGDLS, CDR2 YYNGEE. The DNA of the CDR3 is TGTGCCAGCAGCGCGTCAGTAAGGGTTCTGGACTCTGAAGCTTTCTTT. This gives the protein CASSASVRVLDSEAFF.

The DNA for the CDR3 is TGTGCCAGCAGCCAAGTGGGACAGGGGAATCAGCCCCAGCATTTT. Encoded protein: CASSQVGQGNQPQHF. The chain carries TRBV28 and TRBJ1-5; 10 bases align to TRBD1. The J segment lost 4 bases and the V segment lost 6 bases, leaving 6 bases of the junction unmatched. This CDR3 is 15 amino acids long. Per germline, CDR1 MDHEN and CDR2 SYDVKM.

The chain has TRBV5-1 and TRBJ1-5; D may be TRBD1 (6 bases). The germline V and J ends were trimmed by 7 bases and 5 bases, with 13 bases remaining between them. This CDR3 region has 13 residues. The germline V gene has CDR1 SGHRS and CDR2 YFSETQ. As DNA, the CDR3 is TGCGCCAGCTTAGACAGGCCTCATCAGCCCCAGCATTTT. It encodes CASLDRPHQPQHF.

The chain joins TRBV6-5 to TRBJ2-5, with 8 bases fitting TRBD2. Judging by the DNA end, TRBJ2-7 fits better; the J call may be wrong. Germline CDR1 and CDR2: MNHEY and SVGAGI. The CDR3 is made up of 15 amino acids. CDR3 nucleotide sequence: TGTGCCAGCAGCCAGAGCGGGGGACAACCCTACGAGCAGTACTTC. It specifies CASSQSGGQPYEQYF.

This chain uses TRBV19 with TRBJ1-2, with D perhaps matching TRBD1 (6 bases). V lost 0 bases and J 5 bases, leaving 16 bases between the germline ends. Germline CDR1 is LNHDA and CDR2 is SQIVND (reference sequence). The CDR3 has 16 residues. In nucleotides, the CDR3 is TGTGCCAGTAGTATAGATCGGGCAGGGGACATTTATGGCTACACCTTC. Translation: CASSIDRAGDIYGYTF.

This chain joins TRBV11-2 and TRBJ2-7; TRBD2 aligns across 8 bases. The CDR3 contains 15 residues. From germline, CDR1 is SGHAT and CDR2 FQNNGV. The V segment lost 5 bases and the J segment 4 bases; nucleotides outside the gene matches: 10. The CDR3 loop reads CASSPGWGLVYEQYF. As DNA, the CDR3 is TGTGCCAGCAGCCCCGGTTGGGGACTAGTATACGAGCAGTACTTC.

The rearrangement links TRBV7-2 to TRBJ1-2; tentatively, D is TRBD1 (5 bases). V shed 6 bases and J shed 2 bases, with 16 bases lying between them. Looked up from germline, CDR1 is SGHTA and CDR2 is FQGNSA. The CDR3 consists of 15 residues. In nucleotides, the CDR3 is TGTGCCAGCAGTGATACAACGGGGGTGAACTATGGCTACACCTTC. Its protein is CASSDTTGVNYGYTF.

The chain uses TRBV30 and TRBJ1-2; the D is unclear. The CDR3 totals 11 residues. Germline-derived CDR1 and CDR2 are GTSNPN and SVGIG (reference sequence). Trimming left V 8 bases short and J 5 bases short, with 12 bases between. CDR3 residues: CAAGMAYGYTF. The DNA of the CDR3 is TGTGCCGCGGGAATGGCGTATGGCTACACCTTC.